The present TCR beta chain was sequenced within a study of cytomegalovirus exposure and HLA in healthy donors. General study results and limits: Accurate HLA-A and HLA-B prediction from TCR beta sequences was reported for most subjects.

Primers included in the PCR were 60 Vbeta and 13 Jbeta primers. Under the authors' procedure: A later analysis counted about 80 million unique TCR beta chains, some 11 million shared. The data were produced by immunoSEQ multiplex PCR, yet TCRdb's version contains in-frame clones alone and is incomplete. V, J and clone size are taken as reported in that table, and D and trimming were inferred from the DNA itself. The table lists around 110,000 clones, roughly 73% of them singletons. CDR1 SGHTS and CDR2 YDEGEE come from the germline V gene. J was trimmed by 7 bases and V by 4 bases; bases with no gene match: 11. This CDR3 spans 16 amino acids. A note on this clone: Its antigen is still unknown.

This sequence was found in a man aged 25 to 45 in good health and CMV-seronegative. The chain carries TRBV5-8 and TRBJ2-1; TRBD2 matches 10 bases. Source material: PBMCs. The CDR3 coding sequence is TGTGCCAGCAGCACGGAAGCGGGACTAGCGTTTAATGAGCAGTTCTTC. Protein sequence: CASSTEAGLAFNEQFF.